The 6 T cell receptor beta chains given below trace back to one sample, sequenced in a study of vaccination and CD4 T cells after COVID-19. Stated treatment: roughly nine-day PBMC culture with coronavirus spike peptide pools or control peptides (ViraFEST assay). Sequence data for DNA of cultured CD4+ T cells were generated by the Oncomine TCR Beta short-read assay. TCRdb re-called the PCR reads through MiXCR, storing one row per CDR3 protein. Of just under 20,000 distinct CDR3 sequences in the sample, 52% were seen once. These TCRs are of unknown antigen specificity. The specimen sequenced was CD4+ T cells from blood, cultured in vitro. These receptors were taken from a human donor who had recovered from COVID-19.

The rearrangement joins TRBV15 to TRBJ2-2; either TRBD1 or TRBD2 may fit D (6 bases each). The germline CDR1 and CDR2 sequences are LNHNV and YYDKDF (reference sequence). CDR3 length: 14 amino acids. The V end lost 0 bases, the J end lost 6 bases, and 8 bases lay between the germline ends. The DNA for the CDR3 is TGTGCCACCAGCAGAGATCGGGGGCCCGGGGAGCTGTTTTTT. Its protein product is CATSRDRGPGELFF.

This clonotype has just a few counts. The chain combines TRBV27 with TRBJ1-3; weak D call: TRBD1 (5 bases). Germline lookup yields CDR1 MNHEY and CDR2 SMNVEV (reference sequence). There are 14 residues in the CDR3. The V end lost 0 bases, the J end lost 6 bases, and 9 bases lay between the germline ends. CDR3 sequence (DNA): TGTGCCAGCAGTTTATCTGGGGGTCAAAACACCATATATTTT. Translated: CASSLSGGQNTIYF.

The chain is built from TRBV12-3 or TRBV12-4 and TRBJ1-2; TRBD1 matches at 11 bases. J gave up 0 bases and V 3 bases, and 9 bases lay outside the gene matches. The CDR3 has 18 residues. The CDR3 DNA reads as TGTGCCAGCAGTTTCCTGAGAAAGGACAGGGGGCCTAACTATGGCTACACCTTC. Its protein is CASSFLRKDRGPNYGYTF.

In this sample, this clonotype turned up a few times. CDR3 nucleotide sequence: TGCAGTGCGGGGCAGGCACAGGCGATAAGAGATACGCAGTATTTT. Protein sequence: CSAGQAQAIRDTQYF. The V gene is TRBV20-1, the J gene TRBJ2-3, with a tentative D call TRBD1 (5 bases). The CDR3 runs 15 residues. CDR1 DFQATT and CDR2 SNEGSKA come from the germline V gene (reference sequence). The V and J ends lost 6 bases and 5 bases respectively, with 21 bases between them.

This clonotype was recorded a few times. The chain combines TRBV7-2 with TRBJ2-3, with D possibly matching TRBD1 (6 bases). Germline V gene sequence: CDR1 SGHTA, CDR2 FQGNSA. V shed 4 bases and J shed 0 bases, with 8 bases lying between them. This CDR3 contains 14 residues. The CDR3: CASSSTGSTDTQYF. CDR3 bases: TGTGCCAGCAGCTCGACAGGTAGCACAGATACGCAGTATTTT.

The gene calls are TRBV2 and TRBJ2-2; 11 bases are shared with TRBD2. Germline V gene sequence: CDR1 SNHLY, CDR2 FYNNEI. The trim removed 5 bases at V and 7 bases at J, leaving 9 bases unmatched. The CDR3 loop spans 16 amino acids. In DNA form, the CDR3 reads TGTGCCAGCAGTCCTACTAGCGGGAGAGGATTCGGGGAGCTGTTTTTT. It specifies CASSPTSGRGFGELFF.